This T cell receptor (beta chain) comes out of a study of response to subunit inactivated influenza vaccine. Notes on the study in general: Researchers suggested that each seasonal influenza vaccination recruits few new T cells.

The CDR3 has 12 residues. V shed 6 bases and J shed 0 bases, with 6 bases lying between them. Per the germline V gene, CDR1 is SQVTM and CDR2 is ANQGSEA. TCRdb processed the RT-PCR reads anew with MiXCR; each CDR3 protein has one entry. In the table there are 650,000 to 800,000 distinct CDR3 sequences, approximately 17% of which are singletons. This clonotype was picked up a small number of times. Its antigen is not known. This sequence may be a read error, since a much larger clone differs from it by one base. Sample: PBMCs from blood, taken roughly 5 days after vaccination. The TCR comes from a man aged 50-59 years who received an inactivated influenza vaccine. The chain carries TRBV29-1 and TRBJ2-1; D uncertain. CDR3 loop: CSVHSSYNEQFF. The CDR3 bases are TGCAGCGTCCACAGCTCCTACAATGAGCAGTTCTTC.